This entry is about one TCR beta chain. From germline, CDR1 is SGDLS and CDR2 YYNGEE. The CDR3 totals 14 residues. Trimming pared 4 bases from V and 5 bases from J, leaving 15 bases between. This specimen comes from a study of blood T cell repertoires in COVID-19. As for the study in general: Donors in the United States, Italy and Spain gave samples during acute or convalescent COVID-19. PBMCs, B-cell-depleted T cells, or T cells provided the cDNA or gDNA that made up the material.

Original methodology: Amplification of reference gene primers provided the estimated nucleated cell counts. Profiling relied on immunoSEQ multiplex PCR, and the TCRdb table lists in-frame clones only, not all of them. V and J calls and clone size follow that table, whereas D and trimming were derived from the DNA. Of tens of thousands of clones listed, about 83% are singletons. This sequence joins TRBV9 and TRBJ2-5; D possibly corresponds to TRBD2 (5 bases). This TCR came from a woman of 80 years or more with active or convalescent COVID-19. Input material: peripheral blood. In nucleotides, the CDR3 is TGTGCCAGCAGCCCCCAGCGGATCGGGGAGACCCAGTACTTC. It codes for CASSPQRIGETQYF.